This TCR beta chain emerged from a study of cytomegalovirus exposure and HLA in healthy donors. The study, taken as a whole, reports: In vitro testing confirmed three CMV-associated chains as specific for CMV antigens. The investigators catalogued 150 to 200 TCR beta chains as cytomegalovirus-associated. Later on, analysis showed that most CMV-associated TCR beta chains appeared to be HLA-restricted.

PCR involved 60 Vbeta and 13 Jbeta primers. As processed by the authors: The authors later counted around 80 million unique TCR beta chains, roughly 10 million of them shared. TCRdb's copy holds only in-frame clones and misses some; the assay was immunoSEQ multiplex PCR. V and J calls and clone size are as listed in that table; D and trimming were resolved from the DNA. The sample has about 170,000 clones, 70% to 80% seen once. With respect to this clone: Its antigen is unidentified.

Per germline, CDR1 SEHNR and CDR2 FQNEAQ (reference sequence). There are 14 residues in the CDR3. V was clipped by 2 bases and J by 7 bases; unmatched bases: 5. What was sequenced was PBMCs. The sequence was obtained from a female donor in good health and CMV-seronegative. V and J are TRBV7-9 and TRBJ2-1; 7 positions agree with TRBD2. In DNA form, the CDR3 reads TGTGCCAGCAGCTTAACGGGAGGTGGAAATGAGCAGTTCTTC. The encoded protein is CASSLTGGGNEQFF.